The next 12 T cell receptor beta chains were all read from a single sample in a study of response to subunit inactivated influenza vaccine. TCRdb ran MiXCR on the RT-PCR reads and lists one entry per CDR3 protein. Of roughly 620,000 distinct CDR3 sequences listed, about 11% are singletons. These data also formed part of another study, on T cells expressing NK-cell markers. That report adds: Synthesis of TCR beta cDNA relied on 5'RACE template switching carrying UMIs.

The sample here was PBMCs from blood, taken on the day of vaccination. The source of these receptors is a man aged 45-65 years who received an inactivated influenza vaccine.

In its sample, this clonotype was seen a few times. V gene TRBV20-1 combines with J gene TRBJ2-1, with D possibly being TRBD1 or TRBD2 (5 bases each). Trimming left V 4 bases short and J 6 bases short, with 10 bases between. The V gene's germline CDR1 is DFQATT and CDR2 SNEGSKA (reference sequence). This CDR3 spans 12 amino acids. DNA of the CDR3: TGCAGTGCTATCGGGACCGCCAATGAGCAGTTCTTC. Protein product: CSAIGTANEQFF.

The chain is built from TRBV6-4 and TRBJ2-1; 7 bases match TRBD1. After removal of 4 bases from V and 1 base from J, the junction contained 4 bases not matched to a gene. CDR1 is MRHNA and CDR2 is SNTAGT in the germline V gene. The CDR3 spans 15 residues. Here the CDR3 DNA reads TGTGCCAGCAGTGTCACAGGGGAATCCTACAATGAGCAGTTCTTC. Amino acids: CASSVTGESYNEQFF.

CDR3 loop: CASSFYLADSYNEQFF. DNA of the CDR3: TGTGCCAGCAGTTTTTATTTAGCGGACTCCTACAATGAGCAGTTCTTC. The chain recombines TRBV28 with TRBJ2-1, with D tentatively TRBD2 (6 bases). The V end lost 3 bases, the J end lost 0 bases, and 12 bases lay between the germline ends. The CDR3 runs 16 residues. Per germline, CDR1 MDHEN and CDR2 SYDVKM.

The chain uses TRBV7-2 and TRBJ2-2; either TRBD1 or TRBD2 may fit D (5 bases each). Germline lookup yields CDR1 SGHTA and CDR2 FQGNSA. V shed 10 bases and J shed 2 bases, with 17 bases lying between them. The CDR3 runs to 15 residues. In DNA, the CDR3 is TGTGCCACTCTGGGGCAGGGACCCAACACCGGGGAGCTGTTTTTT. It translates to CATLGQGPNTGELFF.

This sequence joins TRBV25-1 and TRBJ2-7, with D tentatively TRBD1 (5 bases). This CDR3 has 12 amino acids. The germline V and J ends were trimmed by 6 bases and 6 bases, with 12 bases remaining between them. Germline lookup yields CDR1 MGHDK and CDR2 SYGVNS. The CDR3 sequence: CASRGLTGEQYF. CDR3 coding DNA: TGTGCCAGCAGGGGGCTTACTGGCGAGCAGTACTTC.

The V gene is TRBV5-1, the J gene TRBJ2-3; 9 bases fit TRBD1. Per the germline V gene, CDR1 is SGHRS and CDR2 is YFSETQ. V shed 6 bases and J 3 bases; nucleotides not matched to a gene: 8. CDR3 size: 15 residues. This chain's CDR3 is CASTQQGAGTDTQYF. The CDR3 DNA reads as TGCGCCAGCACCCAACAGGGGGCAGGGACAGATACGCAGTATTTT.

This chain links TRBV12-3 or TRBV12-4 with TRBJ2-1; D is possibly TRBD1 (5 bases). The V and J ends lost 1 base and 14 bases respectively, with 18 bases between them. This CDR3 spans 14 amino acids. CDR3 region: CASSLGLGASRKFF. CDR3 sequence (DNA): TGTGCCAGCAGTTTAGGCCTAGGGGCCTCGAGGAAGTTCTTC.

The CDR3 loop reads CASRGSGRVYEQYF. CDR3 nucleotide sequence: TGTGCCAGCCGGGGAAGCGGGAGGGTCTACGAGCAGTACTTC. V gene TRBV28 combines with J gene TRBJ2-7, with 10 bases matching TRBD2. CDR3 length: 14 amino acids. The germline V gene encodes CDR1 MDHEN and CDR2 SYDVKM. After removal of 8 bases from V and 3 bases from J, the junction contained 7 bases not matched to a gene. The complete variable domain, with remaining parts taken from reference TRBV28 and TRBJ2-7, reads DVKVTQSSRYLVKRTGEKVFLECVQDMDHENMFWYRQDPGLGLRLIYFSYDVKMKEKGDIPEGYSVSREKKERFSLILESASTNQTSMYLCASRGSGRVYEQYFGPGTRLTVT.

There are a few counts of this clonotype. The chain uses TRBV18 and TRBJ1-5; 8 nucleotides align to TRBD1. Germline V gives CDR1 KGHSH, CDR2 LQKENI. The CDR3 covers 19 residues. The ends lost 4 bases at V and 0 bases at J; junction bases unmatched: 14. The CDR3 nucleotides read TGTGCCAGCTCACTCTCGGACAGGGTAGGGTTTTTTAGCAATCAGCCCCAGCATTTT. Protein sequence: CASSLSDRVGFFSNQPQHF.

The chain carries TRBV27 and TRBJ2-1; D is unresolved. V was cut by 4 bases and J by 5 bases, with 12 bases left in between. Germline CDR1 and CDR2: MNHEY and SMNVEV (reference sequence). CDR3 length equals 14 residues. CDR3 sequence: CASSWAPEDNEQFF. In nucleotides, the CDR3 is TGTGCCAGCAGTTGGGCGCCAGAAGACAATGAGCAGTTCTTC.

V is TRBV30 and J is TRBJ1-1; D unclear. V shed 4 bases and J shed 4 bases, with 13 bases lying between them. CDR1 and CDR2 from the germline V gene are GTSNPN and SVGIG (reference sequence). This CDR3 is built from 13 residues. CDR3 sequence (DNA): TGTGCCTGGATGTTCGGGGTGAGCACTGAAGCTTTCTTT. This encodes CAWMFGVSTEAFF.

The V and J genes are TRBV6-5 and TRBJ1-5; a possible D gene is TRBD1 (5 bases). V was pared by 0 bases and J by 0 bases, with 12 bases between. CDR3 length equals 17 residues. Germline V CDR1 and CDR2: MNHEY, SVGAGI. This CDR3 is CASSYSLGTYSNQPQHF. Here the CDR3 DNA reads TGTGCCAGCAGTTACTCCCTAGGGACCTATAGCAATCAGCCCCAGCATTTT.